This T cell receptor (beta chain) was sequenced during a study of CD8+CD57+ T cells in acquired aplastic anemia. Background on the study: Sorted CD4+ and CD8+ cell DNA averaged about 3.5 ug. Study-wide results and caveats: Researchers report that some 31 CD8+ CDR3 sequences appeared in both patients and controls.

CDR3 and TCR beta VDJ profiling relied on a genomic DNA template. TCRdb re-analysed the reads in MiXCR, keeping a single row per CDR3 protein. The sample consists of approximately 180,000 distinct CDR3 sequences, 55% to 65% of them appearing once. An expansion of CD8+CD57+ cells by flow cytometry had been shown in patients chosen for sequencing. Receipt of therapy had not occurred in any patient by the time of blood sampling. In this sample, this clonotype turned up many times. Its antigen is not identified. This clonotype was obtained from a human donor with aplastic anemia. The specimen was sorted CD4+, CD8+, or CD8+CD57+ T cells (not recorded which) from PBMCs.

As DNA, the CDR3 is TGTGCCAGTAGTCCGGACCTCTACGAGCAGTACTTC. Translated: CASSPDLYEQYF. The chain links TRBV19 to TRBJ2-7, with unresolved D. This CDR3 comprises 12 residues. V was trimmed by 5 bases and J by 3 bases, leaving 8 bases between them. The germline V gene has CDR1 LNHDA and CDR2 SQIVND (reference sequence).